This T cell receptor (beta chain) was documented in a study of regulatory T cells in long-lasting Graves disease. The CDR3 runs 14 residues. Germline-derived CDR1 and CDR2 are MGHDK and SYGVNS. Trimming pared 2 bases from V and 7 bases from J, leaving 11 bases between. The time point was: newly diagnosed GD, antithyroid drugs for less than 3 months. Making the TCR library involved RNA that had been extracted from PBMCs. HTBI primers from iRepertoire and Arm-PCR of CDR3 regions yielded the TCR beta libraries. In the authors' methods: Taken together, the samples had 50 to 70 TRBV and 14 TRBJ segments identified. One entry per CDR3 protein results from TCRdb running MiXCR on the multiplex PCR reads. The V and J calls shown here were made by TCRdb, not taken from the authors' results. The sample has more than 450,000 distinct CDR3 sequences; about a sixth are singletons. These records were also assigned to another study, of T cells in Graves' hyperthyroidism and ophthalmopathy. Turning to that study: A set of HTBI primers served as the primers for a first-round RT-PCR of the TCR CDR3.

The V call is TRBV25-1, the J call TRBJ1-4, with D uncertain. Here the sequenced sample was peripheral blood mononuclear cells (PBMCs), taken at new diagnosis, from a patient treated with antithyroid drugs. This receptor was identified in a man in his forties or fifties with Graves disease. CDR3 bases: TGTGCCAGCAGTGAAAGGTGGCAGTCTGAAAAACTGTTTTTT. As protein: CASSERWQSEKLFF.